These T cell receptor beta chains were read from a single sample in a study of T cell responses to AZD1222 COVID-19 vaccine. Clones were sequenced by immunoSEQ multiplex PCR, and TCRdb holds only the in-frame ones, with some missing. The sample gives 90,000 to 130,000 clones, 70% to 90% of which show up once; around 3.2% is in the top ten. The specimen was peripheral blood, collected on day 0 of AZD1222 vaccination. The receptors were sampled from an adult in good health. Both conserved end residues are part of each CDR3. Fields, in order: V gene, D gene, J gene, clone size, CDR3 protein, CDR3 DNA. D genes are given only for firm matches. Expanded clones get a size class; other rows say once, few or many, or leave the size out.

TRBV6-1,TRBD1,TRBJ1-2,.,CASSERRGQTFSYGYTF,TGTGCCAGCAGTGAAAGGAGGGGACAGACCTTTTCCTATGGCTACACCTTC
TRBV29-1,TRBD1,TRBJ2-7,.,CSVTGRTGGSRYEQYF,TGCAGCGTTACGGGACGGACAGGGGGAAGTAGGTACGAGCAGTACTTC
TRBV9,.,TRBJ2-7,.,CASSVSWTHMYEQYF,TGTGCCAGCAGCGTAAGCTGGACGCATATGTACGAGCAGTACTTC
TRBV4-2,.,TRBJ1-5,.,CASSQDWDGDQPQHF,TGTGCCAGCAGCCAAGATTGGGACGGGGATCAGCCCCAGCATTTT
TRBV11-2,.,TRBJ2-5,.,CASSLTTANQETQYF,TGTGCCAGCAGCTTGACCACAGCTAACCAAGAGACCCAGTACTTC
TRBV19,.,TRBJ1-2,.,CASSPWPQDPPGYTF,TGTGCCAGTAGCCCTTGGCCACAGGACCCTCCCGGCTACACCTTC
TRBV6-5,.,TRBJ1-5,.,CASSWSISNQPQHF,TGTGCCAGTAGTTGGTCTATTAGCAATCAGCCCCAGCATTTT
TRBV9,TRBD1,TRBJ2-2,.,CASSVETGGNTGELFF,TGTGCCAGCAGCGTAGAGACAGGGGGAAACACCGGGGAGCTGTTTTTT
TRBV30,.,TRBJ2-7,.,CAWTRRDQSSYEQYF,TGTGCCTGGACCCGAAGGGACCAAAGCTCCTACGAGCAGTACTTC
TRBV9,TRBD1,TRBJ1-2,.,CASSVGDRANYGYTF,TGTGCCAGCAGCGTAGGGGACAGGGCCAACTATGGCTACACCTTC
TRBV27,.,TRBJ1-3,.,CASSALSSGNTIYF,TGTGCCAGCAGTGCCCTCTCCTCTGGAAACACCATATATTTT
TRBV19,.,TRBJ1-1,.,CASSIQGLVNTEAFF,TGTGCCAGTAGTATCCAGGGGCTGGTAAACACTGAAGCTTTCTTT
TRBV30,.,TRBJ1-1,.,CAWSPRLTEAFF,TGTGCCTGGAGCCCCCGGTTAACTGAAGCTTTCTTT
TRBV27,.,TRBJ2-7,once,CASSLGRSTVVYEQYF,TGTGCCAGCAGTTTGGGCCGCAGTACAGTTGTCTACGAGCAGTACTTC
TRBV19,.,TRBJ1-4,.,CASSMIGAVGEKLFF,TGTGCCAGTAGTATGATCGGGGCAGTAGGTGAAAAACTGTTTTTT
TRBV11-3,TRBD2,TRBJ2-1,.,CASSLTSGKYNEQFF,TGTGCCAGCAGCTTGACTAGCGGAAAATACAATGAGCAGTTCTTC
TRBV28,.,TRBJ1-1,.,CASVDTRYTEAFF,TGTGCCAGCGTCGACACACGATACACTGAAGCTTTCTTT
TRBV9,.,TRBJ1-6,.,CASSVGEGDNSPLHF,TGTGCCAGCAGCGTAGGTGAGGGGGATAATTCACCCCTCCACTTT